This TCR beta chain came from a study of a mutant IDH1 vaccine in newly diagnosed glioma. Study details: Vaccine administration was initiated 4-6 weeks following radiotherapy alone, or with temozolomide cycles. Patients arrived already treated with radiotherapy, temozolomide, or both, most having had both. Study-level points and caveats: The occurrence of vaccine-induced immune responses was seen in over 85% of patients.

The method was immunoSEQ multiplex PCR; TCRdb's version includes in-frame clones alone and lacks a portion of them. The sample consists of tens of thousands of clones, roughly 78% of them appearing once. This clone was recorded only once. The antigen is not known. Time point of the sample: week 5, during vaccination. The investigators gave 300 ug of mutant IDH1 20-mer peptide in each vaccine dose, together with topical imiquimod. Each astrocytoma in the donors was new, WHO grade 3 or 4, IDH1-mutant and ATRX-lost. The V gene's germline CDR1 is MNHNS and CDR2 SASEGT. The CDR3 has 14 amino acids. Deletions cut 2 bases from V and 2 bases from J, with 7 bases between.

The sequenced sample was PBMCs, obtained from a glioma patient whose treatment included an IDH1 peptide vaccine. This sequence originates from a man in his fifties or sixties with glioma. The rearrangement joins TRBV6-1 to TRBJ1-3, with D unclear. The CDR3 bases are TGTGCCAGCAGTGAAAGGGCTCCTGGAAACACCATATATTTT. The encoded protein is CASSERAPGNTIYF.